This T cell receptor beta chain was sequenced in a study of cytomegalovirus exposure and HLA in healthy donors. Study-level background: A preliminary data release comprised tens of millions of unique TCRs obtained from HLA-typed donors. Study-wide results and caveats: A further, later analysis showed that HLA-associated TCR beta chains (compared with equally common others) were more clonally expanded.

Amplification used 60 Vbeta primers and 13 Jbeta primers. Clones were read by immunoSEQ multiplex PCR, and TCRdb kept only the in-frame ones, dropping some. The profile shows approximately 39,000 clones, 55% to 75% of them singletons. This clone was detected once. The antigen is not known. The length of the CDR3 is 13 residues. V lost 11 bases and J 8 bases, leaving 16 bases between the germline ends. The germline gives CDR1 MNHEY, CDR2 SMNVEV (reference sequence). The TCR comes from a young man in good health and CMV-seronegative. The specimen sequenced was PBMCs. The chain recombines TRBV27 with TRBJ1-6; TRBD1 might be the D (5 bases). CDR3 residues: CASAPGVDSPLHF. CDR3 coding DNA: TGTGCCTCAGCCCCGGGGGTTGATTCACCCCTCCACTTT.